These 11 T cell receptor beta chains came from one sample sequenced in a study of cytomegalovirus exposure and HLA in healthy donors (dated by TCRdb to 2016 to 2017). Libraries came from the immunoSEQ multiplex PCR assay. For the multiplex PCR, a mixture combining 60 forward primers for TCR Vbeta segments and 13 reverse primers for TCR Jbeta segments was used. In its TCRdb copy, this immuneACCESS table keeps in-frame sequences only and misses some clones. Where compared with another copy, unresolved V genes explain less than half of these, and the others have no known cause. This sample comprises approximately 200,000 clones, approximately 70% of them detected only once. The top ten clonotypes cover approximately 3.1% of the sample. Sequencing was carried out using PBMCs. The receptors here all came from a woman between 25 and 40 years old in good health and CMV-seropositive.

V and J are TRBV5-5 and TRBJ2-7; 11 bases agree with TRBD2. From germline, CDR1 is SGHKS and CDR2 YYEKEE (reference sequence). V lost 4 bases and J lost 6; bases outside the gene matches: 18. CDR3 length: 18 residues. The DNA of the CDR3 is TGTGCCAGCAGCCTGGGGACAGATCTAGCGGGAGGCGGTTTCGAGCAGTACTTC. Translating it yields CASSLGTDLAGGGFEQYF.

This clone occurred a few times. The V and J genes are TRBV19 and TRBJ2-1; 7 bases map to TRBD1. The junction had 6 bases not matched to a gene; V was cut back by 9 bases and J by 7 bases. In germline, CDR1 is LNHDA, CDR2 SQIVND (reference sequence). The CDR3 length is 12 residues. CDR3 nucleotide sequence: TGTGCCAGCCACGACAGGGCTAATGAGCAGTTCTTC. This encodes CASHDRANEQFF. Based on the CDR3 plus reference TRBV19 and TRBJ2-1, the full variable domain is DGGITQSPKYLFRKEGQNVTLSCEQNLNHDAMYWYRQDPGQGLRLIYYSQIVNDFQKGDIAEGYSVSREKKESFPLTVTSAQKNPTAFYLCASHDRANEQFFGPGTRLTVL.

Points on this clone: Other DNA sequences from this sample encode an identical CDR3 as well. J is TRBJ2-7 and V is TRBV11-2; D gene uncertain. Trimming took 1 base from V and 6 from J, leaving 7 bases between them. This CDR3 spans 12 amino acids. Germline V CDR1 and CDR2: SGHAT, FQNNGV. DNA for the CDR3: TGTGCCAGCAGCTTAGTCGGTGGCGAGCAGTACTTC. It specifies CASSLVGGEQYF.

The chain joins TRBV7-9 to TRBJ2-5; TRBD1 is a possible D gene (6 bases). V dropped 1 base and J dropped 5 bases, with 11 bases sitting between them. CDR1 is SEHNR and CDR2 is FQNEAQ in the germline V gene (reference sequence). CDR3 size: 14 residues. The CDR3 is CASSLGRGQETQYF. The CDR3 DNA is TGTGCCAGCAGCTTAGGCAGGGGCCAGGAGACCCAGTACTTC.

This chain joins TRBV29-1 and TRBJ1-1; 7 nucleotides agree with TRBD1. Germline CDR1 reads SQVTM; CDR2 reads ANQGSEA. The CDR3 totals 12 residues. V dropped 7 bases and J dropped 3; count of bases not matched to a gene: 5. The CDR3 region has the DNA TGCAGCGCCCACAGGGGCTACACTGAAGCTTTCTTT. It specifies CSAHRGYTEAFF.

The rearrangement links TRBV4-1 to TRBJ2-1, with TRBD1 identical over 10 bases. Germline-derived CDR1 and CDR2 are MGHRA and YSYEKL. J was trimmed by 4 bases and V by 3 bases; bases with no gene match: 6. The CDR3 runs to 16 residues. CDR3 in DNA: TGCGCCAGCAGCCAGGGGACAGGGGAATCATACAATGAGCAGTTCTTC. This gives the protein CASSQGTGESYNEQFF.

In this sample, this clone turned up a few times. The CDR3 bases are TGTGCCAGCAGTCCGACAGAGAACACTGAAGCTTTCTTT. Residues: CASSPTENTEAFF. The chain has TRBV6-4 and TRBJ1-1; TRBD1 might be the D (5 bases). CDR1 is MRHNA, CDR2 SNTAGT, per germline. There are 13 residues in the CDR3. V lost 5 bases and J 1 base, leaving 8 bases between the germline ends.

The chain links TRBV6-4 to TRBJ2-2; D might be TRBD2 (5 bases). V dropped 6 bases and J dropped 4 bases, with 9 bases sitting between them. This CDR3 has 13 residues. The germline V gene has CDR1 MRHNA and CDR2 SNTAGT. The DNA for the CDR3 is TGTGCCAGCAGGCAGGAGGTCACCGGGGAGCTGTTTTTT. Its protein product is CASRQEVTGELFF.

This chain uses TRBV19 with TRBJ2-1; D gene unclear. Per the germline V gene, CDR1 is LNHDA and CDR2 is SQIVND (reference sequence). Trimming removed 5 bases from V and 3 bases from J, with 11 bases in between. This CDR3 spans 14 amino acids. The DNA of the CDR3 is TGTGCCAGTAGTTCCGGAGTGGTCTACAATGAGCAGTTCTTC. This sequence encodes CASSSGVVYNEQFF.

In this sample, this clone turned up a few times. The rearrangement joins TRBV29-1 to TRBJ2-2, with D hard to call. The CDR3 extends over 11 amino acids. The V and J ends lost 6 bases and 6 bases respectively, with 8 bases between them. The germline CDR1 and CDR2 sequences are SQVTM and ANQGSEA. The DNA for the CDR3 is TGCAGCGTGGGCCTGGCCGGGGAGCTGTTTTTT. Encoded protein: CSVGLAGELFF.

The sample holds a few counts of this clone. The CDR3 region has the DNA TGTGCCAGCACTGAAAACAGGGGCCCTTCCTACAATGAGCAGTTCTTC. Amino acid sequence: CASTENRGPSYNEQFF. The chain links TRBV28 to TRBJ2-1, with TRBD1 matching over 7 bases. Trimming cost V 7 bases and J 1 base; bases outside gene matches: 10. The CDR3 contains 16 residues. From germline, CDR1 is MDHEN and CDR2 SYDVKM.